The present TCR beta chain was sequenced within a study of metastatic and nonmetastatic thyroid tumors. Study-wide context: Patients with malignant and benign thyroid disease provided blood and tumor or nodule tissue, whose repertoires were compared.

Findings and limits, study-wide: Benign nodules reportedly had significantly lower TCR beta diversity than malignant thyroid tumors in blood and tumor.

All patients reached thyroid surgery having received no treatment beforehand. As concerns this clone: What it binds is unknown.

Deletions cut 0 bases from V and 4 bases from J, with 11 bases between. There are 15 residues in the CDR3. Germline CDR1 and CDR2: SGHRS and YFSETQ. Original methodology: Differences in CDR3 between clinicopathological groups were drawn on to build a classifier intended to discriminate distant-metastatic papillary thyroid cancer patients. TCRdb re-called the PCR reads with MiXCR. TCRdb, not the original authors, processed these V and J calls. The data hold 9,900 or so clones, with about 30% observed a single time. The chain links TRBV5-1 to TRBJ1-3, with D unclear. The sample was tumor tissue. This TCR derives from a female donor with papillary thyroid cancer or a benign thyroid nodule (not recorded which). Some clones in this sample may be carry-over from other donors' samples. CDR3 nucleotide sequence: TGCGCCAGCAGCTTGGGCGACGTGTCAGGAAACACCATATATTTT. Translating gives CASSLGDVSGNTIYF.